The rows below give T cell receptor beta chains drawn from one sample of a study of cytomegalovirus exposure and HLA in healthy donors. The data were produced by immunoSEQ multiplex PCR, yet TCRdb's version contains in-frame clones alone and is incomplete. Of 150,000 to 170,000 clones listed, roughly four fifths are singletons. The sample consisted of PBMCs. The receptors were sampled from a man in his late teens or twenties in good health and CMV-seronegative. CDR3s include the opening cysteine and the closing phenylalanine or tryptophan. A D gene is named only where the DNA matches it firmly. Expanded clones get a size class; other rows say once, few or many, or leave the size out.

CDR3 length: 18; clone size: few; V gene: TRBV4-1; J gene: TRBJ2-5; D gene: -; CDR3 protein: CASSQRSFDRLTQETQYF; CDR3 DNA: TGCGCCAGCAGCCAACGATCCTTCGACAGGCTAACCCAAGAGACCCAGTACTTC
CDR3 length: 14; clone size: -; V gene: TRBV25-1; J gene: TRBJ2-1; D gene: -; CDR3 protein: CASSEYTGYNEQFF; CDR3 DNA: TGTGCCAGCAGTGAATATACAGGCTACAATGAGCAGTTCTTC
CDR3 length: 14; clone size: -; V gene: TRBV2; J gene: TRBJ1-5; D gene: -; CDR3 protein: CASSEWRSGQPQHF; CDR3 DNA: TGTGCCAGCAGTGAATGGCGGTCGGGACAGCCCCAGCATTTT
CDR3 length: 11; clone size: -; V gene: TRBV11-2; J gene: TRBJ1-2; D gene: -; CDR3 protein: CASSFRYGYTF; CDR3 DNA: TGTGCCAGCAGCTTCCGGTATGGCTACACCTTC
CDR3 length: 15; clone size: -; V gene: TRBV15; J gene: TRBJ1-2; D gene: TRBD1; CDR3 protein: CATSGGTGRSYGYTF; CDR3 DNA: TGTGCCACCAGCGGAGGGACAGGGCGTAGCTATGGCTACACCTTC
CDR3 length: 16; clone size: -; V gene: TRBV4-1; J gene: TRBJ2-3; D gene: TRBD2; CDR3 protein: CASSTRLAVGTDTQYF; CDR3 DNA: TGCGCCAGCAGCACCCGACTAGCGGTGGGCACAGATACGCAGTATTTT
CDR3 length: 14; clone size: -; V gene: TRBV9; J gene: TRBJ1-1; D gene: -; CDR3 protein: CASSVDSMNTEAFF; CDR3 DNA: TGTGCCAGCAGCGTAGACAGCATGAACACTGAAGCTTTCTTT
CDR3 length: 15; clone size: -; V gene: TRBV7-8; J gene: TRBJ1-2; D gene: TRBD1; CDR3 protein: CASSFIPGQEYGYTF; CDR3 DNA: TGTGCCAGCAGCTTTATTCCGGGACAGGAGTATGGCTACACCTTC
CDR3 length: 17; clone size: few; V gene: TRBV7-2; J gene: TRBJ2-1; D gene: TRBD2; CDR3 protein: CASSFRLAGEGYNEQFF; CDR3 DNA: TGTGCCAGCAGCTTCAGACTAGCGGGAGAGGGCTACAATGAGCAGTTCTTC
CDR3 length: 14; clone size: few; V gene: TRBV6-5; J gene: TRBJ2-3; D gene: -; CDR3 protein: CASSRSGHTDTQYF; CDR3 DNA: TGTGCCAGCAGTCGGAGCGGGCACACAGATACGCAGTATTTT
CDR3 length: 14; clone size: -; V gene: TRBV19; J gene: TRBJ2-4; D gene: -; CDR3 protein: CASSRPGHGNIQYF; CDR3 DNA: TGTGCCAGTAGTAGACCGGGACACGGGAACATTCAGTACTTC
CDR3 length: 15; clone size: -; V gene: TRBV6-6; J gene: TRBJ1-1; D gene: -; CDR3 protein: CASSSSPGTNTEAFF; CDR3 DNA: TGTGCCAGCAGTTCGTCCCCGGGAACTAACACTGAAGCTTTCTTT
CDR3 length: 15; clone size: -; V gene: TRBV11-3; J gene: TRBJ2-1; D gene: TRBD2; CDR3 protein: CASSLWGGGHNEQFF; CDR3 DNA: TGTGCCAGCAGCTTATGGGGGGGAGGCCACAATGAGCAGTTCTTC
CDR3 length: 15; clone size: -; V gene: TRBV4-1; J gene: TRBJ2-7; D gene: TRBD2; CDR3 protein: CASSYYAGGPYEQYF; CDR3 DNA: TGCGCCAGCAGCTACTATGCGGGAGGTCCCTACGAGCAGTACTTC